A selection of T cell receptor beta chains follows, all from one sample in a study of cytomegalovirus exposure and HLA in healthy donors. Measured with immunoSEQ multiplex PCR; TCRdb has only the in-frame clones, and not every one. The table lists about 35,000 clones, roughly 76% of them singletons. Sequenced material: PBMCs. The receptors stem from a woman in her 30s in good health and CMV-seropositive. Each CDR3 is given with its conserved first and last residue. The order of the fields is clone size, D gene, V gene, J gene, CDR3 protein, CDR3 DNA. The D gene is left open where the match is weak. Part of the rows lack a size; the others show once, few, many or a class for expanded clones.

.	.	TRBV19	TRBJ1-1	CASRDSHTEAFF	TGTGCCAGTAGGGACAGCCACACTGAAGCTTTCTTT
.	TRBD2	TRBV9	TRBJ2-2	CASSGGGNTGELFF	TGTGCCAGCAGCGGGGGGGGGAACACCGGGGAGCTGTTTTTT
.	TRBD2	TRBV6-5	TRBJ2-5	CASKGGGGASETQYF	TGTGCCAGCAAAGGGGGCGGGGGGGCCTCGGAGACCCAGTACTTC
.	TRBD1	TRBV27	TRBJ1-1	CASSPGTGYLGGTEAFF	TGTGCCAGCAGCCCCGGGACAGGCTACCTGGGGGGCACTGAAGCTTTCTTT
.	TRBD2	TRBV28	TRBJ2-7	CASSLPPPLAFNYEQYF	TGTGCCAGCAGTTTACCGCCGCCACTAGCGTTTAACTACGAGCAGTACTTC
few	TRBD1	TRBV28	TRBJ2-7	CASSESGTGGGEQYF	TGTGCCAGCAGTGAATCCGGGACAGGGGGCGGCGAGCAGTACTTC
.	.	TRBV7-6	TRBJ2-5	CASSSWGIETQYF	TGTGCCAGCAGCAGTTGGGGCATAGAGACCCAGTACTTC
.	.	TRBV7-9	TRBJ2-7	CASSLVSSRSSYEQYF	TGTGCCAGCAGCTTAGTGTCTAGCAGAAGCTCCTACGAGCAGTACTTC
.	.	TRBV19	TRBJ1-1	CASSIRTSTEAFF	TGTGCCAGTAGTATTAGGACATCCACTGAAGCTTTCTTT
.	.	TRBV5-1	TRBJ2-1	CASSLDGSYNEQFF	TGCGCCAGCAGCTTGGACGGTTCCTACAATGAGCAGTTCTTC
.	.	TRBV7-6	TRBJ2-2	CASSAINTGELFF	TGTGCCAGCAGCGCGATAAACACCGGGGAGCTGTTTTTT
few	.	TRBV6-1	TRBJ1-6	CASSESGDPRNSPLHF	TGTGCCAGCAGTGAATCAGGGGATCCGCGTAATTCACCCCTCCACTTT
once	.	TRBV5-1	TRBJ2-1	CASSLGGRYNEQFF	TGCGCCAGCAGCTTGGGGGGGCGATACAATGAGCAGTTCTTC
.	.	TRBV4-1	TRBJ2-3	CASSGTSYTDTQYF	TGCGCCAGCAGCGGGACATCCTACACAGATACGCAGTATTTT
once	.	TRBV5-4	TRBJ2-1	CASSLDSINEQFF	TGTGCCAGCAGCTTGGACAGCATCAATGAGCAGTTCTTC
few	.	TRBV4-1	TRBJ1-2	CASSLALESSYGYTF	TGCGCCAGCAGCCTAGCGTTGGAGAGCTCTTATGGCTACACCTTC
few	TRBD1	TRBV25-1	TRBJ1-2	CASRRGTAYGYTF	TGTGCCAGCAGACGCGGGACAGCCTATGGCTACACCTTC
few	.	TRBV6-6	TRBJ1-5	CASSDLPNQPQHF	TGTGCCAGCAGTGATCTACCTAATCAGCCCCAGCATTTT
.	.	TRBV2	TRBJ1-5	CASSDLGNQPQHF	TGTGCCAGCAGTGATTTAGGCAATCAGCCCCAGCATTTT
.	TRBD2	TRBV27	TRBJ2-7	CASSFGAGVGYEQYF	TGTGCCAGCAGTTTTGGGGCGGGAGTAGGCTACGAGCAGTACTTC
.	.	TRBV28	TRBJ2-1	CASSLSGSYNEQFF	TGTGCCAGCAGTTTATCGGGATCCTACAATGAGCAGTTCTTC
.	.	TRBV30	TRBJ2-7	CAWSAPGERVYYF	TGTGCCTGGAGCGCGCCGGGGGAAAGGGTGTATTACTTC
.	.	TRBV2	TRBJ2-5	CASGGLEGPQETQYF	TGTGCCAGCGGGGGGTTGGAGGGGCCCCAAGAGACCCAGTACTTC
.	.	TRBV11-2	TRBJ1-1	CASSFNMNTEAFF	TGTGCCAGCAGCTTTAATATGAACACTGAAGCTTTCTTT
.	.	TRBV4-1	TRBJ1-2	CARRSFPHGYTF	TGCGCCAGGCGTAGCTTTCCCCATGGCTACACCTTC
.	TRBD2	TRBV7-9	TRBJ2-5	CASILNASGPQETQYF	TGTGCCAGCATCCTTAACGCTAGCGGGCCTCAAGAGACCCAGTACTTC
once	.	TRBV14	TRBJ1-2	CASSQGTRYGYTF	TGTGCCAGCAGCCAAGGAACCCGGTATGGCTACACCTTC
.	.	TRBV7-9	TRBJ1-2	CASKFEGTGVGNGYTF	TGTGCCAGCAAGTTTGAAGGCACAGGAGTAGGGAATGGCTACACCTTC
.	.	TRBV6-4	TRBJ2-3	CASSGRDTDTQYF	TGTGCCAGCAGTGGTCGAGACACAGATACGCAGTATTTT
.	.	TRBV2	TRBJ2-5	CASSSTQGRVTQYF	TGTGCCAGCAGTTCCACTCAGGGGAGGGTGACCCAGTACTTC
.	.	TRBV9	TRBJ2-7	CASSVGSGSYEQYF	TGTGCCAGCAGCGTAGGAAGCGGCTCCTACGAGCAGTACTTC
.	TRBD2	TRBV7-9	TRBJ2-1	CASSLGGRAANEQFF	TGTGCCAGCAGCTTAGGAGGGAGGGCCGCCAATGAGCAGTTCTTC
.	.	TRBV2	TRBJ1-6	CASSPAGRENSPLHF	TGTGCCAGCAGCCCGGCGGGAAGGGAAAATTCACCCCTCCACTTT
.	.	TRBV28	TRBJ2-2	CAHRSPRSTGELFF	TGTGCCCACCGGTCACCTCGGAGCACCGGGGAGCTGTTTTTT
.	TRBD1	TRBV19	TRBJ1-5	CASSIEGGNQPQHF	TGTGCCAGTAGTATAGAAGGGGGCAATCAGCCCCAGCATTTC
.	TRBD1	TRBV9	TRBJ2-7	CASSVGTGGGYEQYF	TGTGCCAGCAGCGTAGGGACAGGGGGGGGATACGAGCAGTACTTC
once	.	TRBV29-1	TRBJ2-1	CSVDAGGEQFF	TGCAGCGTCGACGCCGGCGGTGAGCAGTTCTTC